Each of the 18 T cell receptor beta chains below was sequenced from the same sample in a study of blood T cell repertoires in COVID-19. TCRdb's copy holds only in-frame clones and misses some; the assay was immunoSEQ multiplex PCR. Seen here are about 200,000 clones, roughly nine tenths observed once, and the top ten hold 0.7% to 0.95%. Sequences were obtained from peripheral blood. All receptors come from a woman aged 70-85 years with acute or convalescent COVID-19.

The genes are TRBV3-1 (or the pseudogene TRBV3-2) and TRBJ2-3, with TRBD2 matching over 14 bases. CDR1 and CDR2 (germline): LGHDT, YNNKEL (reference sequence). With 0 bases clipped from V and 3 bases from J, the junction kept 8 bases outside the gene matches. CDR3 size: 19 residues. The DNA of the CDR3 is TGTGCCAGCAGCCAAGATGAGACTAGCGGGAGGGCAGCGACAGATACGCAGTATTTT. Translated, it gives CASSQDETSGRAATDTQYF.

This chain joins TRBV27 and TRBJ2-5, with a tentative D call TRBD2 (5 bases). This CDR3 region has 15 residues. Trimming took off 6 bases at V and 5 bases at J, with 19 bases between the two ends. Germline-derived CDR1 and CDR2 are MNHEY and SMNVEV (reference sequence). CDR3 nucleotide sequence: TGTGCCAGCAGCCAAAGGGTGGCTAGCCGGGAGACCCAGTACTTC. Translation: CASSQRVASRETQYF.

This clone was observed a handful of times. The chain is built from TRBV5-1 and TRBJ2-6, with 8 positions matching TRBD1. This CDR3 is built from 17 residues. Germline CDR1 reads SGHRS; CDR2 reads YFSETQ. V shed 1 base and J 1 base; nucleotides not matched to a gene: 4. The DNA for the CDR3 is TGCGCCAGCAGCTTGACAGGGGGTTCGTCTGGGGCCAACGTCCTGACTTTC. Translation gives CASSLTGGSSGANVLTF. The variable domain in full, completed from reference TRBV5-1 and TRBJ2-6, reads KAGVTQTPRYLIKTRGQQVTLSCSPISGHRSVSWYQQTPGQGLQFLFEYFSETQRNKGNFPGRFSGRQFSNSRSEMNVSTLELGDSALYLCASSLTGGSSGANVLTFGAGSRLTVL.

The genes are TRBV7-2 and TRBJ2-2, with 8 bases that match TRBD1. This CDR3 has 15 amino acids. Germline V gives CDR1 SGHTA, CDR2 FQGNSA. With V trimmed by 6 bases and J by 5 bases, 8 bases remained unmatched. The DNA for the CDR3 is TGTGCCAGCAGTTCCACAGGGGGTTGGACCGGGGAGCTGTTTTTT. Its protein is CASSSTGGWTGELFF.

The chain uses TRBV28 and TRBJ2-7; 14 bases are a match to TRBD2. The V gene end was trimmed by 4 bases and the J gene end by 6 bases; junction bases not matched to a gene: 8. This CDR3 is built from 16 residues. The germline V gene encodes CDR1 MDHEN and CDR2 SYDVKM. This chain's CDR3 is CASSSPGTSGSAEQYF. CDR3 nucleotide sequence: TGTGCCAGCAGTTCTCCCGGGACTAGCGGGAGTGCCGAGCAGTACTTC.

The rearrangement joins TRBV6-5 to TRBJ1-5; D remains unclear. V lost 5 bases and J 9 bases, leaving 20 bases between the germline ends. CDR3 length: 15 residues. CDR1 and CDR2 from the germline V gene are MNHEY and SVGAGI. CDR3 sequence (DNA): TGTGCCAGCAGTCCCGGAGGAGGCGGGAAAGGGCCCCAGCATTTT. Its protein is CASSPGGGGKGPQHF.

The DNA for the CDR3 is TGTGCCACCTCCTCTAACTATGGCTACACCTTC. It translates to CATSSNYGYTF. V is TRBV15 and J is TRBJ1-2; D uncertain. The ends were cut back, 8 bases at V and 0 bases at J, with 4 bases in the middle. CDR1 and CDR2 from the germline V gene are LNHNV and YYDKDF (reference sequence). The CDR3 contains 11 residues.

The CDR3 DNA follows: TGTGCCAGCTCACCACCGAGGACAGGGGCGAGGGACACTGAAGCTTTCTTT. Its protein product is CASSPPRTGARDTEAFF. The rearrangement joins TRBV18 to TRBJ1-1; 9 positions match TRBD1. Germline-derived CDR1 and CDR2 are KGHSH and LQKENI. J lost 3 bases, V lost 0 bases, and 8 bases had no gene match. The CDR3 extends over 17 amino acids.

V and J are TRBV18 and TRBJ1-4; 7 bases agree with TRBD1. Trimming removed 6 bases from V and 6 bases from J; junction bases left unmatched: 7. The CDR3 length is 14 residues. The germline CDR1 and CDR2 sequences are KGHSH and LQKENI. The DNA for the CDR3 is TGTGCCAGCTCGCGGGACAGCCTTTATGAAAAACTGTTTTTT. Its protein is CASSRDSLYEKLFF. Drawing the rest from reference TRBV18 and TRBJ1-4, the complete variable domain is NAGVMQNPRHLVRRRGQEARLRCSPMKGHSHVYWYRQLPEEGLKFMVYLQKENIIDESGMPKERFSAEFPKEGPSILRIQQVVRGDSAAYFCASSRDSLYEKLFFGSGTQLSVL.

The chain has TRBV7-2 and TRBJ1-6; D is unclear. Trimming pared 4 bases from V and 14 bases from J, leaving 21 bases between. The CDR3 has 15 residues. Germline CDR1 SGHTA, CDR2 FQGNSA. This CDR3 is CASSSRRDLFASLHF. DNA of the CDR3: TGTGCCAGCAGCTCCCGGAGGGATCTATTTGCGTCCCTCCACTTT.

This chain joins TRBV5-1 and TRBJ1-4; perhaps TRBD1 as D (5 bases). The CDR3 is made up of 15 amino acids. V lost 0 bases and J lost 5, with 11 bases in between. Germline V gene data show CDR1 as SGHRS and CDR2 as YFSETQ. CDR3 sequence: CASSLAGNRNEKLFF. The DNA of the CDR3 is TGCGCCAGCAGCTTGGCAGGGAACCGCAATGAAAAACTGTTTTTT.

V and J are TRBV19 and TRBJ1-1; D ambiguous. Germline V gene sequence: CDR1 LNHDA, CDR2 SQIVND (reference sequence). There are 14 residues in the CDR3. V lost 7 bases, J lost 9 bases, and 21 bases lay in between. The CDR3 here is CASNTPGSADQAFF. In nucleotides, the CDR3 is TGTGCCAGTAATACCCCCGGGTCGGCGGATCAAGCTTTCTTT. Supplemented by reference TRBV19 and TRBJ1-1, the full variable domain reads DGGITQSPKYLFRKEGQNVTLSCEQNLNHDAMYWYRQDPGQGLRLIYYSQIVNDFQKGDIAEGYSVSREKKESFPLTVTSAQKNPTAFYLCASNTPGSADQAFFGQGTRLTVV.

CDR3 region: CASSQGMDRPNTEAFF. The CDR3 DNA follows: TGTGCCAGCAGCCAAGGGATGGACAGGCCGAACACTGAAGCTTTCTTT. V is TRBV3-1 (or the pseudogene TRBV3-2) and J is TRBJ1-1; 7 positions agree with TRBD1. With 1 base clipped from V and 1 base from J, the junction kept 6 bases outside the gene matches. Looked up from germline, CDR1 is LGHDT and CDR2 is YNNKEL (reference sequence). There are 16 residues in the CDR3.

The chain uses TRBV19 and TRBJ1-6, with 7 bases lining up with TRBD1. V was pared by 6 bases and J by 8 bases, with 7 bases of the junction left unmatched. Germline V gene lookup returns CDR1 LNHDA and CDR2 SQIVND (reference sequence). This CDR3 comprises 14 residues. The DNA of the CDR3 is TGTGCCAGTAGGACCACAGGGGCATATTCACCCCTCCACTTT. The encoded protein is CASRTTGAYSPLHF.

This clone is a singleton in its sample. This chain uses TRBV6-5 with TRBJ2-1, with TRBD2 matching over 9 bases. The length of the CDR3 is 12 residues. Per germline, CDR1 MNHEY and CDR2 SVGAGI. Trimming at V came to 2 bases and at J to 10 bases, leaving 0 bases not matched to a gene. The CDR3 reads CASSYLAGEQFF. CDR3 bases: TGTGCCAGCAGTTACCTAGCGGGGGAGCAGTTCTTC.

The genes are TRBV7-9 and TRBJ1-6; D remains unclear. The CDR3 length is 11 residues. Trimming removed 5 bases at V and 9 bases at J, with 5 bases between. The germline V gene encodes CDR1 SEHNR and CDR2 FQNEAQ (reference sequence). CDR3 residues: CASSPGSPLHF. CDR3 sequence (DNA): TGTGCCAGCAGCCCCGGTTCACCCCTCCACTTT.

The CDR3 DNA is TGTGCCAGCAGCTTGCGGGGGGATTTCAATCAGCCCCAGCATTTT. Protein: CASSLRGDFNQPQHF. The gene calls are TRBV11-3 and TRBJ1-5; D perhaps matches TRBD1 (5 bases). Germline assignment: CDR1 SGHNT and CDR2 YENEEA. The CDR3 has 15 amino acids. Trimming took off 3 bases at V and 3 bases at J, with 12 bases between the two ends.

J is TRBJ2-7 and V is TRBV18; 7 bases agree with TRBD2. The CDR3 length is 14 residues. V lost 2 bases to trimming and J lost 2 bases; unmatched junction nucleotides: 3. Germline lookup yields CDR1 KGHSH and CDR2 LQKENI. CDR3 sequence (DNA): TGTGCCAGCTCACCAGGGAGGGCGACCTACGAGCAGTACTTC. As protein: CASSPGRATYEQYF.